This passage covers 32 T cell receptor beta chains from one sample sequenced in a study of blood T cell repertoires in COVID-19. Using immunoSEQ multiplex PCR, the repertoire was profiled, and TCRdb retains in-frame clones only, with some absent. The table has approximately 300,000 clones, roughly nine tenths seen once. Sequenced material: PBMCs or T cells enriched from blood (not recorded which). These TCRs come from a woman aged 25 to 39 who had recovered from COVID-19.

This chain connects TRBV7-6 to TRBJ1-2; D gene unclear. The germline V gene has CDR1 SGHVS and CDR2 FNYEAQ. The length of the CDR3 is 12 residues. Trimming removed 5 bases at V and 0 bases at J, with 4 bases between. CDR3 loop: CASSPANYGYTF. The CDR3 DNA follows: TGTGCCAGCAGCCCCGCTAACTATGGCTACACCTTC.

This rearrangement joins TRBV24-1 to TRBJ2-3, with 8 bases lining up with TRBD1. The V segment lost 4 bases and the J segment 2 bases; nucleotides outside the gene matches: 7. Germline CDR1 and CDR2: KGHDR and SFDVKD. This CDR3 comprises 16 residues. The CDR3 region has the DNA TGTGCCACCAGTGACCCCCGGGACAGGAACACAGATACGCAGTATTTT. Translated: CATSDPRDRNTDTQYF.

This clone was seen a few times. This rearrangement joins TRBV27 to TRBJ2-5; 9 nucleotides agree with TRBD1. Looked up from germline, CDR1 is MNHEY and CDR2 is SMNVEV (reference sequence). The CDR3 length is 18 residues. V shed 4 bases and J 3 bases; nucleotides not matched to a gene: 15. This CDR3 is CASSYLTGGPLQKETQYF. CDR3 DNA sequence: TGTGCCAGCAGTTACTTAACAGGGGGCCCTTTGCAGAAAGAGACCCAGTACTTC.

The chain joins TRBV6-5 to TRBJ2-1; 12 bases map to TRBD1. This CDR3 comprises 14 residues. Germline CDR1 and CDR2: MNHEY and SVGAGI. Losses at the gene ends were 7 bases for V and 9 bases for J; bases not matched to a gene: 7. As DNA, the CDR3 is TGTGCCAGCATACTCGGGACAGGGGGCAGTGAGCAGTTCTTC. Its protein is CASILGTGGSEQFF.

There are a few counts of this clone. V is TRBV30 and J is TRBJ1-1; the D gene is possibly TRBD1 (6 bases). Germline V gene data show CDR1 as GTSNPN and CDR2 as SVGIG (reference sequence). This CDR3 comprises 15 residues. V was shortened by 3 bases and J by 1 base, with 15 bases between the two germline ends. CDR3 nucleotide sequence: TGTGCCTGGAGGGACCGGGACACCCGGAACACTGAAGCTTTCTTT. Translating gives CAWRDRDTRNTEAFF.

Note on this clone: This same CDR3 is encoded by further DNA sequences in the sample. This sequence joins TRBV9 and TRBJ1-1; no firm D call. Trimming left V 4 bases short and J 0 bases short, with 7 bases between. The CDR3 is 13 amino acids. Per the germline V gene, CDR1 is SGDLS and CDR2 is YYNGEE. The CDR3 here is CASSPLMNTEAFF. In DNA, the CDR3 is TGTGCCAGCAGCCCACTCATGAACACTGAAGCTTTCTTT.

This clone occurred once. The rearrangement joins TRBV7-9 to TRBJ1-1; D is unclear. The CDR3 sequence is 14 residues long. The V and J ends lost 5 bases and 1 base respectively, with 11 bases between them. Looked up from germline, CDR1 is SEHNR and CDR2 is FQNEAQ (reference sequence). This CDR3 reads CASSPTTANTEAFF. CDR3 nucleotide sequence: TGTGCCAGCAGCCCCACAACAGCGAACACTGAAGCTTTCTTT.

The V and J genes are TRBV7-2 and TRBJ1-1, with 7 positions matching TRBD1. The CDR3 extends over 14 amino acids. The ends lost 2 bases at V and 7 bases at J; junction bases unmatched: 7. CDR1 and CDR2 (germline): SGHTA, FQGNSA. The CDR3 here is CASSLWTGVHEAFF. CDR3 in DNA: TGTGCCAGCAGCTTATGGACAGGCGTCCATGAAGCTTTCTTT.

The count of this clone is one. The V gene is TRBV6-1, the J gene TRBJ2-3; D is perhaps TRBD1 (7 bases). V was clipped by 3 bases and J by 6 bases, with 16 bases between them. CDR1 is MNHNS, CDR2 SASEGT, per germline. CDR3 size: 15 residues. The CDR3 sequence is CASSDPWRGLDTQYF. The CDR3 region has the DNA TGTGCCAGCAGTGACCCGTGGAGGGGGCTCGATACGCAGTATTTT.

This chain uses TRBV6-1 with TRBJ2-7; tentative D call: TRBD2 (5 bases). CDR1 and CDR2 (germline): MNHNS, SASEGT. The V end was cut by 2 bases, the J end by 7 bases, with 12 bases between. The CDR3 covers 13 residues. DNA of the CDR3: TGTGCCAGCAGTGAAACTCGGGGATCAGAGCAGTACTTC. As protein: CASSETRGSEQYF.

V and J are TRBV7-8 and TRBJ1-1; no definite D call. Germline assignment: CDR1 SGHVS and CDR2 FQNEAQ. The CDR3 spans 14 residues. Trimming took off 5 bases at V and 4 bases at J, with 14 bases between the two ends. The CDR3 coding sequence is TGTGCCAGCAGCCTACATGGCGCGGGCACTGAAGCTTTCTTT. Translating it yields CASSLHGAGTEAFF.

The V call is TRBV5-8, the J call TRBJ2-3; 9 bases match TRBD2. This CDR3 contains 16 residues. Germline assignment: CDR1 SGHTS and CDR2 YDEGEE. Unmatched junction bases numbered 4, after V lost 0 bases and J lost 2 bases. CDR3 in DNA: TGTGCCAGCAGCTTGGCTAGCGGGGCCCCCACAGATACGCAGTATTTT. It codes for CASSLASGAPTDTQYF. Full variable domain (remainder filled in from reference TRBV5-8 and TRBJ2-3): EAGVTQSPTHLIKTRGQQATLRCSPISGHTSVYWYQQALGLGLQFLLWYDEGEERNRGNFPPRFSGRQFPNYSSELNVNALELEDSALYLCASSLASGAPTDTQYFGPGTRLTVL.

The rearrangement links TRBV5-6 to TRBJ1-2, with 7 bases matching TRBD1. There are 16 residues in the CDR3. V shed 4 bases and J 4 bases; nucleotides not matched to a gene: 13. Per the germline V gene, CDR1 is SGHDT and CDR2 is YYEEEE. As DNA, the CDR3 is TGTGCCAGCAGCCGGGGGCCGACAGGGTTTGGCTATGGCTACACCTTC. Amino acid sequence: CASSRGPTGFGYGYTF.

The rearrangement uses TRBV7-9 and TRBJ1-2; no clear D. The V end lost 0 bases, the J end lost 5 bases, and 13 bases lay between the germline ends. The CDR3 contains 15 residues. Germline lookup yields CDR1 SEHNR and CDR2 FQNEAQ (reference sequence). The CDR3, as DNA: TGTGCCAGCAGCTTAGCCGCAGGTCCCGTTTATGGCTACACCTTC. Protein product: CASSLAAGPVYGYTF.

This clone was detected a few times. The chain has TRBV29-1 and TRBJ1-1, with D perhaps matching TRBD1 (5 bases). The CDR3 totals 13 residues. V shed 5 bases and J shed 3 bases, with 13 bases lying between them. Germline-derived CDR1 and CDR2 are SQVTM and ANQGSEA. The CDR3 nucleotides are TGCAGCGTTACAGGATGGGTTTACACTGAAGCTTTCTTT. This translates into CSVTGWVYTEAFF.

The chain combines TRBV11-3 with TRBJ2-1, with TRBD2 matching 9 bases. Germline lookup yields CDR1 SGHNT and CDR2 YENEEA. The trim removed 1 base at V and 7 bases at J, leaving 8 bases unmatched. This CDR3 is 16 amino acids long. In DNA form, the CDR3 reads TGTGCCAGCAGCTTAGGCGGGGGGGCAGGAAGAAATGAGCAGTTCTTC. Translating it yields CASSLGGGAGRNEQFF.

With regard to this clone: One end of the junction is discordant with germline, which a read error may explain. The rearrangement joins TRBV4-2 to TRBJ2-2; TRBD2 matches at 8 bases. Germline V gene lookup returns CDR1 LGHNA and CDR2 YNFKEQ. The CDR3 consists of 15 residues. CDR3 protein: CASTQVGGAPGELFF. The CDR3 DNA sequence: TGTGCCAGCACCCAAGTCGGGGGGGCTCCCGGGGAGCTGTTTTTT.

V and J are TRBV7-2 and TRBJ2-7; 14 bases are a match to TRBD2. The J segment lost 3 bases and the V segment lost 8 bases, leaving 6 bases of the junction unmatched. Germline V gives CDR1 SGHTA, CDR2 FQGNSA. The CDR3 is 15 residues long. CDR3 region: CASSGLAGGRYEQYF. The CDR3 bases are TGTGCCAGCTCCGGACTAGCGGGGGGACGCTACGAGCAGTACTTC.

This clone was observed at least ten times. In the same sample, other DNA sequences code for this CDR3. The genes are TRBV27 and TRBJ1-1; D perhaps matches TRBD1 (5 bases). Germline CDR1 MNHEY, CDR2 SMNVEV (reference sequence). There are 14 residues in the CDR3. Trimming cost V 7 bases and J 1 base, with 13 bases left between them. This chain's CDR3 is CASNRQGPNTEAFF. The CDR3 coding sequence is TGTGCCAGCAATCGGCAGGGCCCGAACACTGAAGCTTTCTTT.

This chain connects TRBV5-6 to TRBJ2-7; TRBD2 agrees at 7 bases. The CDR3 is 12 residues long. The J segment lost 7 bases and the V segment lost 2 bases, leaving 3 bases of the junction unmatched. Germline CDR1 SGHDT, CDR2 YYEEEE. The CDR3 sequence is CASSFGGGEQYF. DNA of the CDR3: TGTGCCAGCAGCTTCGGCGGGGGAGAGCAGTACTTC.

The V and J genes are TRBV19 and TRBJ1-5; 8 bases are a match to TRBD1. Germline V gene data show CDR1 as LNHDA and CDR2 as SQIVND (reference sequence). The junction had 11 bases not matched to a gene; V was cut back by 3 bases and J by 7 bases. This CDR3 comprises 16 residues. The CDR3 region has the DNA TGTGCCAGTAGTATGCGGACAGGGAGGTTATTGCAGCCCCAGCATTTT. Amino acid sequence: CASSMRTGRLLQPQHF. Full variable domain (outside the CDR3, taken from reference TRBV19 and TRBJ1-5): DGGITQSPKYLFRKEGQNVTLSCEQNLNHDAMYWYRQDPGQGLRLIYYSQIVNDFQKGDIAEGYSVSREKKESFPLTVTSAQKNPTAFYLCASSMRTGRLLQPQHFGDGTRLSIL.

Worth noting for this clone: No DNA is shown, since the ends of the CDR3 on it are uncertain; the CDR3 is the one TCRdb lists. This rearrangement joins TRBV21-1 to TRBJ2-7; the table's TRBD1 call for D was not verified on the DNA. TRBV21-1 is reported as a pseudogene. The CDR3 length is 14 residues, termini included. The CDR3 protein is CASSKFGQGNEQYF.

The chain is built from TRBV6-2 or TRBV6-3 and TRBJ1-1; the match to TRBD1 covers 8 bases. Germline V gene sequence: CDR1 MNHEY, CDR2 SVGEGT. CDR3 size: 15 residues. V lost 3 bases and J lost 1; bases outside the gene matches: 4. CDR3 amino acids: CASSYGGQGNTEAFF. The CDR3 nucleotides are TGTGCCAGCAGTTATGGAGGACAGGGGAACACTGAAGCTTTCTTT.

This chain joins TRBV9 and TRBJ2-2; 8 bases line up with TRBD2. Germline trimming cut 0 bases from V and 5 bases from J; bases unmatched to any gene: 3. The length of the CDR3 is 15 residues. Germline V gene data show CDR1 as SGDLS and CDR2 as YYNGEE. The CDR3 spells CASSVEPGGTGELFF. CDR3 sequence (DNA): TGTGCCAGCAGCGTAGAGCCGGGGGGGACCGGGGAGCTGTTTTTT.

This clone was seen only once. This chain joins TRBV2 and TRBJ2-7, with D tentatively TRBD2 (6 bases). Between the trimmed V and J ends, which lost 3 bases and 6 bases, there was a span of 15 bases. The CDR3 runs 14 residues. Per germline, CDR1 SNHLY and CDR2 FYNNEI. CDR3 in amino acids: CASSDVGSGGEQYF. In nucleotides, the CDR3 is TGTGCCAGCAGTGATGTGGGTTCCGGGGGCGAGCAGTACTTC.

The V gene is TRBV27, the J gene TRBJ1-1; maybe TRBD1 (5 bases). With 3 bases removed from V and 4 bases from J, the gap between germline ends came to 12 bases. Germline lookup yields CDR1 MNHEY and CDR2 SMNVEV (reference sequence). The CDR3 totals 14 residues. In DNA form, the CDR3 reads TGTGCCAGCAGTTTTGCAGGGACTTCCACTGAAGCTTTCTTT. It is translated as CASSFAGTSTEAFF.

The V gene is TRBV5-4, the J gene TRBJ2-5; 8 bases match TRBD2. Germline assignment: CDR1 SGHNT and CDR2 YYREEE (reference sequence). The V gene end was trimmed by 7 bases and the J gene end by 7 bases; junction bases not matched to a gene: 9. The CDR3 consists of 13 residues. The CDR3 here is CASQLAVEGTQYF. CDR3 coding DNA: TGTGCCAGCCAACTAGCGGTCGAAGGGACCCAGTACTTC.

This clone appeared a single time. V and J are TRBV19 and TRBJ2-1; 10 positions agree with TRBD1. Germline CDR1 is LNHDA and CDR2 is SQIVND (reference sequence). V lost 7 bases to trimming and J lost 6 bases; unmatched junction nucleotides: 9. This CDR3 has 15 residues. The chain's CDR3 is CASTPNRDRGNEQFF. The DNA of the CDR3 is TGTGCCAGTACCCCTAATCGGGACAGGGGCAATGAGCAGTTCTTC.

The V call is TRBV11-2, the J call TRBJ2-5; maybe TRBD2 (5 bases). The germline gives CDR1 SGHAT, CDR2 FQNNGV. V was trimmed by 0 bases and J by 5 bases, leaving 16 bases between them. The CDR3 is 16 residues long. The CDR3: CASSLDTSGAGETQYF. In DNA, the CDR3 is TGTGCCAGCAGCTTAGATACCAGCGGAGCTGGGGAGACCCAGTACTTC.

The chain combines TRBV10-3 with TRBJ1-2; D unclear. This CDR3 contains 13 residues. Trimming took 3 bases from V and 8 from J, leaving 13 bases between them. CDR1 is ENHRY and CDR2 is SYGVKD in the germline V gene. CDR3 region: CAISDSSLEGYTF. The CDR3 DNA sequence: TGTGCCATCAGTGATAGTTCCCTCGAGGGCTACACCTTC.

The genes are TRBV19 and TRBJ1-4; the D is unclear. The CDR3 is 15 amino acids. Trimming took 6 bases from V and 7 from J, leaving 18 bases between them. The germline V gene has CDR1 LNHDA and CDR2 SQIVND (reference sequence). CDR3 sequence reads: CASRGEGLGSEKLFF. The CDR3 DNA sequence: TGTGCCAGTAGGGGAGAGGGATTGGGTAGTGAAAAACTGTTTTTT. The full variable domain, its missing parts supplied by reference TRBV19 and TRBJ1-4, is DGGITQSPKYLFRKEGQNVTLSCEQNLNHDAMYWYRQDPGQGLRLIYYSQIVNDFQKGDIAEGYSVSREKKESFPLTVTSAQKNPTAFYLCASRGEGLGSEKLFFGSGTQLSVL.

The chain has TRBV6-5 and TRBJ2-7; 9 bases are shared with TRBD2. Germline CDR1 reads MNHEY; CDR2 reads SVGAGI. The CDR3 covers 14 residues. J lost 4 bases, V lost 5 bases, and 6 bases had no gene match. The CDR3 region is CASSMSGGSYEQYF. CDR3 nucleotide sequence: TGTGCCAGCAGTATGAGCGGGGGGAGTTACGAGCAGTACTTC.